This TCR beta chain emerged from a study of response to subunit inactivated influenza vaccine. TCRdb redid the calling of the RT-PCR reads with MiXCR, one entry per CDR3 protein. The sample carries 180,000 or so distinct CDR3 sequences, approximately 12% recorded once. These data also featured in a second study, about T cells expressing NK-cell markers. As that report states: Synthesis of TCR beta cDNA relied on 5'RACE template switching carrying UMIs. Of the CD8+ T cell pool in roughly 6 donors, roughly 1.0-7.0% was accounted for by dominant NKG2C+ clonotypes. Similarly, these clonotypes led the CD3+CD56-NKG2C+ fraction as well in four donors.

The sequenced sample was CD8+ T cells sorted from PBMCs, obtained less than 13 days after vaccination. The clonotype originates from a man aged 50 to 59 who received an inactivated influenza vaccine.

This chain's CDR3 is CASSQNSGFSTEAFF. CDR3 coding DNA: TGCGCCAGCAGCCAAAACTCGGGGTTTAGCACTGAAGCTTTCTTT. The V call is TRBV4-3, the J call TRBJ1-1; D is unclear. CDR3 size: 15 residues. V lost 2 bases, J lost 4 bases, and 14 bases lay in between. Germline assignment: CDR1 LGHNA and CDR2 YSLEER.